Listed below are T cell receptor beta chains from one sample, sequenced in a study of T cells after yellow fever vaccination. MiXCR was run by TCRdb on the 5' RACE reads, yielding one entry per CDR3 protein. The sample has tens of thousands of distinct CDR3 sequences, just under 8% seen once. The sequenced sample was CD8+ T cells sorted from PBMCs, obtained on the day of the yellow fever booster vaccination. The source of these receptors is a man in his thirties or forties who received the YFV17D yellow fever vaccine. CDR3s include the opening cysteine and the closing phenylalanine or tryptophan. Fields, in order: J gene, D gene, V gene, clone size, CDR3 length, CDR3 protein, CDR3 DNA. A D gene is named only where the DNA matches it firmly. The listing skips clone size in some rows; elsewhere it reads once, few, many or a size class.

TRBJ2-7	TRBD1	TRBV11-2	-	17	CASSLDGGTGPDYEQYF	TGTGCCAGCAGCTTAGACGGGGGGACAGGGCCTGACTACGAGCAGTACTTC
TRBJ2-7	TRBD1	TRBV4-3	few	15	CASSPRDRDSYEQYF	TGCGCCAGCAGCCCCCGGGACAGGGACTCCTACGAGCAGTACTTC
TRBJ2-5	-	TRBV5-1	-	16	CASSLAARMGSETQYF	TGCGCCAGCAGCTTGGCGGCTAGAATGGGGTCGGAGACCCAGTACTTC
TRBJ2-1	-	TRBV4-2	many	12	CASSNGLNEQFF	TGTGCCAGCAGCAACGGACTTAATGAGCAGTTCTTC
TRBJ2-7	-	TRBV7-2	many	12	CASSSDFSEQYF	TGTGCCAGCAGCTCGGACTTCTCCGAGCAGTACTTC
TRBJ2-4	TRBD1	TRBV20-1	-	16	CSARADRGQPENIQYF	TGCAGTGCTAGGGCCGACCGGGGACAGCCAGAAAACATTCAGTACTTC
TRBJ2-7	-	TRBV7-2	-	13	CASRRREAYEQYF	TGTGCCAGCCGTAGGAGGGAGGCCTACGAGCAGTACTTC
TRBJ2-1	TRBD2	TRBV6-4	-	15	CASSGGGVGGNEQFF	TGTGCCAGCAGTGGCGGGGGAGTAGGTGGCAATGAGCAGTTCTTC
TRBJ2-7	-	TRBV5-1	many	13	CASSFPSGDEQYF	TGCGCCAGCAGCTTTCCGTCGGGGGACGAGCAGTACTTC
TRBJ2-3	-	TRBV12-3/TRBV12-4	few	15	CASSSPLRGTDTQYF	TGTGCCAGCAGTTCCCCGTTACGCGGCACAGATACGCAGTATTTT
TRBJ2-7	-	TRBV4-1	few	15	CASSQVVTDPYEQYF	TGCGCCAGCAGCCAAGTTGTTACAGACCCCTACGAGCAGTACTTC
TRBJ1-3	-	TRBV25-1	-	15	CASSEGPGSGNTIYF	TGTGCCAGCAGTGAAGGACCTGGGTCCGGAAACACCATATATTTT
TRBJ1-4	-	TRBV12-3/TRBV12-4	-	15	CASSLSGGGNEKLFF	TGTGCCAGCAGCCTCTCGGGGGGCGGTAATGAAAAACTGTTTTTT
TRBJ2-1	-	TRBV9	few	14	CASSVGLSYNEQFF	TGTGCCAGCAGCGTTGGCCTCTCCTACAATGAGCAGTTCTTC
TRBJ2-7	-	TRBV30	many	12	CAWRQDVGEQYF	TGTGCCTGGAGACAGGACGTAGGCGAGCAGTACTTC
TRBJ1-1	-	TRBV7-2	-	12	CASSLGWTEAFF	TGTGCCAGCAGCTTAGGATGGACTGAAGCTTTCTTT
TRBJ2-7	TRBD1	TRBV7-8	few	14	CASSYSRGTYEQYF	TGTGCCAGCAGCTACTCCAGGGGGACCTACGAGCAGTACTTC
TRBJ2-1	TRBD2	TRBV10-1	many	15	CASSESPRGTDEQFF	TGCGCCAGCAGTGAGTCTCCGCGGGGGACCGATGAGCAGTTCTTC
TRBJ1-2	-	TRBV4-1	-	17	CASSQTPGTFGSDGYTF	TGCGCCAGCAGCCAAACCCCCGGGACCTTCGGGTCCGATGGCTACACCTTC
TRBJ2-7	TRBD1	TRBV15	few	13	CATSRETGYEQYF	TGTGCCACCAGCAGGGAGACAGGGTACGAGCAGTACTTC
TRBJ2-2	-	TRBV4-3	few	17	CASSQDGGVVNTGELFF	TGCGCCAGCAGCCAAGATGGAGGGGTGGTGAACACCGGGGAGCTGTTTTTT
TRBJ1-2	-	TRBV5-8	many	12	CASSFRGFGYTF	TGTGCCAGCAGCTTTAGGGGGTTCGGCTACACCTTC
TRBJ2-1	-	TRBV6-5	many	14	CASSYSVRGYEQFF	TGTGCCAGCAGTTACTCAGTCCGGGGGTATGAGCAGTTCTTC
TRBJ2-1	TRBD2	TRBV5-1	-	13	CASSAGELNEQFF	TGCGCCAGCAGTGCGGGAGAGTTAAATGAGCAGTTCTTC
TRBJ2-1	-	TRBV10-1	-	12	CASSEGTGEQFF	TGCGCCAGCAGTGAAGGAACAGGCGAGCAGTTCTTC
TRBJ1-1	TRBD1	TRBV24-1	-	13	CATSRQGHTEAFF	TGTGCCACCTCGAGACAGGGGCATACTGAAGCTTTCTTT
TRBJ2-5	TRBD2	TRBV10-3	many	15	CAISELAGVLETQYF	TGTGCCATCAGTGAGTTAGCGGGAGTTTTAGAGACCCAGTACTTC
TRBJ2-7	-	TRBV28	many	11	CASRFAGEQYF	TGTGCCAGCAGGTTTGCGGGCGAGCAGTACTTC
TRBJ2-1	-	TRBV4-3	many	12	CASSQYGNEQFF	TGCGCCAGCAGCCAATACGGGAATGAGCAGTTCTTC
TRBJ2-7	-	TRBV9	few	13	CASSVDSVLEQYF	TGTGCCAGCAGCGTAGATTCCGTTCTCGAGCAGTACTTC